This T cell receptor (beta chain) derives from a study of CD8+ T cells in alopecia areata. The V gene lost 4 bases and the J gene lost 10 bases, with 17 bases spanning the gap. The CDR3 is 13 residues long. CDR1 GTSNPN and CDR2 SVGIG come from the germline V gene (reference sequence). Following RNA extraction, reverse transcription yielded cDNA that acted as the sequencing template. Generated by immunoSEQ multiplex PCR, the TCRdb table keeps only in-frame clones and is missing some. There are 150,000 or so clones in the sample; around 86% occur only once, and roughly 16% lies in the top ten. The sequenced sample was CD8+ T cells sorted from blood, obtained at week 0. This clonotype originated in a human donor with alopecia areata. The V and J genes are TRBV30 and TRBJ2-1; no clear D gene. CDR3 sequence (DNA): TGTGCCTGGAAGCAGGAGATAAGGGTCGAGCAGTTCTTC. Translated, it gives CAWKQEIRVEQFF.